This T cell receptor beta chain was profiled in a study of cytomegalovirus exposure and HLA in healthy donors. Study conclusions and caveats: It was 160 or so TCR beta chains that were listed as cytomegalovirus-associated. Reportedly, diagnosis of cytomegalovirus status by the classifier showed high specificity and sensitivity. The authors later linked a missense DCLRE1C variant to TCR beta V- and J-gene trimming.

This clone occurred a few times. Its antigen is not identified. J gave up 2 bases and V 8 bases, and 6 bases lay outside the gene matches. The CDR3 covers 15 residues. Germline assignment: CDR1 KGHSH and CDR2 LQKENI. This PCR relied on a set of 60 Vbeta primers and 13 Jbeta primers. Sequencing was performed with immunoSEQ multiplex PCR; in TCRdb, only in-frame clones are kept and a portion is missing. The sample records 70,000 to 100,000 clones, around three fifths being singletons. This chain links TRBV18 with TRBJ2-3; 11 bases fit TRBD2. Material for sequencing was PBMCs. The TCR was taken from a woman aged 45-65 years in good health and CMV-seropositive. In DNA, the CDR3 is TGTGCCAGCAAACCGGGACTAGCGGCCACAGATACGCAGTATTTT. Translating it yields CASKPGLAATDTQYF.